This note documents a single TCR beta chain sequence. This record comes from a study of cytomegalovirus exposure and HLA in healthy donors. V was clipped by 1 base and J by 0 bases, with 7 bases between them. Germline-derived CDR1 and CDR2 are SGHAT and FQNNGV. The CDR3 sequence is 15 residues long. With 60 Vbeta and 13 Jbeta primers, the PCR was carried out. Produced via immunoSEQ multiplex PCR; TCRdb's table is partial and in-frame only. The data hold about 160,000 clones, with approximately 81% observed a single time. The sequence was collected from a female donor in good health and CMV-seronegative. Sequences were obtained from PBMCs. The chain carries TRBV11-2 and TRBJ1-3; D not certain. The CDR3 region is CASSLGSISGNTIYF. The CDR3, as DNA: TGTGCCAGCAGCTTAGGTAGCATCTCTGGAAACACCATATATTTT.